Following are 28 T cell receptor beta chains from one sample sequenced in a study of CD8+CD57+ T cells in acquired aplastic anemia. The TCR beta profiling, which covered VDJ combination and CDR3 sequence, was carried out using genomic DNA as the template. TCRdb reanalysed the reads using MiXCR and keeps one entry per CDR3 protein. The data contain 110,000 or so distinct CDR3 sequences, roughly 50% of them singletons. Sequenced: sorted CD4+, CD8+, or CD8+CD57+ T cells (not recorded which) from PBMCs. Receptor source: a human donor in good health, serving as a control.

This clonotype was detected ten times or more. The rearrangement links TRBV7-2 to TRBJ2-2; D unclear. From germline, CDR1 is SGHTA and CDR2 FQGNSA. The V end was cut by 8 bases, the J end by 0 bases, with 7 bases between. The CDR3 extends over 13 amino acids. The DNA of the CDR3 is TGTGCCAGCGAACTCCCGAACACCGGGGAGCTGTTTTTT. Translated, it gives CASELPNTGELFF.

The rearrangement joins TRBV25-1 to TRBJ1-5, with D maybe TRBD1 (5 bases). V was clipped by 2 bases and J by 3 bases, with 8 bases between them. Germline V gene sequence: CDR1 MGHDK, CDR2 SYGVNS. CDR3 length equals 14 residues. The CDR3 DNA sequence: TGTGCCAGCAGTGAACTGGGGGACAATCAGCCCCAGCATTTT. Its protein is CASSELGDNQPQHF.

The rearrangement links TRBV29-1 to TRBJ2-7, with TRBD1 matching over 9 bases. Germline CDR1 reads SQVTM; CDR2 reads ANQGSEA. The CDR3 is 12 residues long. The CDR3 spells CSATGTGFEQYF. The CDR3 bases are TGCAGTGCGACCGGGACAGGGTTCGAGCAGTACTTC.

The table lists this clonotype with a count of one. The chain joins TRBV19 to TRBJ1-2; no definite D call. The V gene's germline CDR1 is LNHDA and CDR2 SQIVND (reference sequence). This CDR3 spans 12 amino acids. V lost 3 bases and J lost 3, with 5 bases in between. This chain's CDR3 is CASSISDYGYTF. DNA for the CDR3: TGTGCCAGTAGTATTAGTGACTATGGCTACACCTTC.

The gene calls are TRBV9 and TRBJ1-6; D may be TRBD1 (5 bases). V was trimmed by 0 bases and J by 13 bases, leaving 8 bases between them. The CDR3 has 12 residues. CDR1 is SGDLS, CDR2 YYNGEE, per germline. The CDR3 DNA follows: TGTGCCAGCAGCGTAGACGGGACGCCCCTCCACTTT. It translates to CASSVDGTPLHF.

The chain combines TRBV5-5 with TRBJ2-1; D remains unclear. This CDR3 comprises 13 residues. The V and J ends lost 2 bases and 6 bases respectively, with 9 bases between them. CDR1 SGHKS and CDR2 YYEKEE come from the germline V gene (reference sequence). The CDR3 DNA reads as TGTGCCAGCAGCTTAGGTATGATCAATGAGCAGTTCTTC. Protein product: CASSLGMINEQFF.

The rearrangement links TRBV19 to TRBJ1-3; D remains unclear. CDR1 and CDR2 from the germline V gene are LNHDA and SQIVND (reference sequence). Between the trimmed V and J ends, which lost 4 bases and 0 bases, there was a span of 4 bases. CDR3 size: 13 residues. The CDR3: CASSTNSGNTIYF. CDR3 in DNA: TGTGCCAGTAGTACGAACTCTGGAAACACCATATATTTT.

This clonotype was detected many times. The chain has TRBV6-5 and TRBJ2-5; 11 bases line up with TRBD2. V shed 5 bases, J shed 3 bases, and the junction held 5 bases outside the gene matches. CDR1 MNHEY and CDR2 SVGAGI come from the germline V gene. This CDR3 has 15 residues. CDR3 coding DNA: TGTGCCAGCAGTGACTTTAGCGGGGGGGAAGAGACCCAGTACTTC. Translated, it gives CASSDFSGGEETQYF.

This clonotype was counted only a few times. The chain employs TRBV30 and TRBJ2-1; the D is unclear. V lost 0 bases, J lost 4 bases, and 4 bases lay in between. The CDR3 is 12 residues long. CDR1 GTSNPN and CDR2 SVGIG come from the germline V gene (reference sequence). The CDR3 DNA sequence: TGTGCCTGGAGTGTAACTTACAATGAGCAGTTCTTC. Translated, it gives CAWSVTYNEQFF.

The chain combines TRBV15 with TRBJ2-7; D unclear. V lost 3 bases, J lost 3 bases, and 9 bases lay in between. Germline V CDR1 and CDR2: LNHNV, YYDKDF (reference sequence). This CDR3 has 13 residues. The CDR3 nucleotides read TGTGCCACCAGCAGTCACGACGGCTACGAGCAGTACTTC. It is translated as CATSSHDGYEQYF.

This clonotype was seen ten or more times. The chain employs TRBV7-3 and TRBJ2-2; no firm D call. V dropped 6 bases and J dropped 0 bases, with 14 bases sitting between them. The CDR3 has 16 residues. Per the germline V gene, CDR1 is SGHTA and CDR2 is FQGTGA. The CDR3 DNA sequence: TGTGCCAGCAGTCCTACCATGGGGACGAACACCGGGGAGCTGTTTTTT. Translated, it gives CASSPTMGTNTGELFF.

In this sample, this clonotype turned up many times. V gene TRBV27 combines with J gene TRBJ2-7, with 9 bases fitting TRBD1. Looked up from germline, CDR1 is MNHEY and CDR2 is SMNVEV (reference sequence). The CDR3 sequence is 15 residues long. Germline trimming cut 0 bases from V and 4 bases from J; bases unmatched to any gene: 4. CDR3 nucleotides: TGTGCCAGCAGTTTATCGGGACAGGGATTGTACGAGCAGTACTTC. This sequence encodes CASSLSGQGLYEQYF.

This clonotype was seen ten or more times. The chain combines TRBV30 with TRBJ1-1; weak D call: TRBD1 (5 bases). Germline lookup yields CDR1 GTSNPN and CDR2 SVGIG (reference sequence). Trimming left V 0 bases short and J 3 bases short, with 11 bases between. The CDR3 has 14 amino acids. The CDR3, as DNA: TGTGCCTGGAGTGTAGTTGAGGGGCACACTGAAGCTTTCTTT. Translated, it gives CAWSVVEGHTEAFF.

Notes on this clonotype: A junction boundary mismatches the germline segment, possibly from a read error. V and J are TRBV2 and TRBJ1-2, with D uncertain. The CDR3 extends over 13 amino acids. Germline V gives CDR1 SNHLY, CDR2 FYNNEI. The CDR3 DNA follows: TGTGCCAGCAGGGAAGACACCAACTATGGCTACACCTTC. Residues: CASREDTNYGYTF. The complete variable domain, with remaining parts taken from reference TRBV2 and TRBJ1-2, reads EPEVTQTPSHQVTQMGQEVILRCVPISNHLYFYWYRQILGQKVEFLVSFYNNEISEKSEIFDDQFSVERPDGSNFTLKIRSTKLEDSAMYFCASREDTNYGYTFGSGTRLTVV.

This clonotype appeared many times. The chain employs TRBV9 and TRBJ1-4; 7 bases line up with TRBD1. The CDR3 consists of 15 residues. Germline V CDR1 and CDR2: SGDLS, YYNGEE. J lost 4 bases, V lost 5 bases, and 8 bases had no gene match. CDR3 DNA sequence: TGTGCCAGCAGTGCCGCGGGACAGAGTAATGAAAAACTGTTTTTT. It codes for CASSAAGQSNEKLFF.

The chain carries TRBV28 and TRBJ2-3; TRBD1 agrees at 7 bases. Germline V gene sequence: CDR1 MDHEN, CDR2 SYDVKM. This CDR3 has 14 amino acids. The junction had 6 bases not matched to a gene; V was cut back by 5 bases and J by 4 bases. The CDR3 DNA is TGTGCCAGCAGTACAGGACAGGTTCCAGATACGCAGTATTTT. Translated, it gives CASSTGQVPDTQYF.

The V gene is TRBV20-1, the J gene TRBJ2-7; 10 bases map to TRBD1. Losses at the gene ends were 6 bases for V and 5 bases for J; bases not matched to a gene: 10. This CDR3 region has 14 residues. CDR1 and CDR2 (germline): DFQATT, SNEGSKA (reference sequence). Here the CDR3 DNA reads TGCAGTGCCAACCCCGGGACAGGGGCTAACGAGCAGTACTTC. Translated, it gives CSANPGTGANEQYF.

This clonotype was observed a single time. The CDR3 spells CASSSFGTSPLHF. The CDR3 DNA reads TGTGCCAGCAGTTCCTTTGGGACTTCACCCCTCCACTTT. The gene calls are TRBV6-5 and TRBJ1-6, with a possible D match to TRBD1 (5 bases). The V gene's germline CDR1 is MNHEY and CDR2 SVGAGI. The CDR3 spans 13 residues. Deletions cut 4 bases from V and 9 bases from J, with 10 bases between.

The V call is TRBV2, the J call TRBJ1-5; perhaps TRBD1 as D (5 bases). Germline-derived CDR1 and CDR2 are SNHLY and FYNNEI. The CDR3 sequence is 15 residues long. Between the trimmed V and J ends, which lost 4 bases and 6 bases, there was a span of 16 bases. CDR3 sequence: CASSVFDRQSQPQHF. The CDR3 DNA is TGTGCCAGCAGTGTTTTTGACAGACAGAGTCAGCCCCAGCATTTT.

The CDR3 region has the DNA TGTGCCTGGAGTCGACAGGGAATCAAGGATGAGCAGTTCTTC. It codes for CAWSRQGIKDEQFF. The J gene is TRBJ2-1, the V gene TRBV30; 7 nucleotides align to TRBD1. Trimming took 2 bases from V and 8 from J; bases not matched to a gene: 9. CDR1 and CDR2 (germline): GTSNPN, SVGIG (reference sequence). The CDR3 is 14 amino acids.

This clonotype was seen more than once but under ten times. The chain combines TRBV29-1 with TRBJ2-3; D not certain. The CDR3 covers 13 residues. Looked up from germline, CDR1 is SQVTM and CDR2 is ANQGSEA. Trimming cost V 4 bases and J 0 bases, with 8 bases left between them. This CDR3 is CSVVRFSTDTQYF. CDR3 sequence (DNA): TGCAGCGTTGTTAGGTTTAGCACAGATACGCAGTATTTT.

This clonotype was recorded at least ten times. The rearrangement joins TRBV30 to TRBJ2-2, with D uncertain. V dropped 0 bases and J dropped 3 bases, with 5 bases sitting between them. The germline gives CDR1 GTSNPN, CDR2 SVGIG (reference sequence). The CDR3 is 13 residues long. The CDR3, as DNA: TGTGCCTGGAGTGTAGACTACACCGGGGAGCTGTTTTTT. Amino acid sequence: CAWSVDYTGELFF.

This clonotype was found once. The chain uses TRBV19 and TRBJ1-6; the D is unclear. The CDR3 loop spans 14 amino acids. V gave up 3 bases and J gave up 11 bases, with 14 bases separating them. Germline values: CDR1 LNHDA, CDR2 SQIVND (reference sequence). In DNA, the CDR3 is TGTGCCAGTAGTATCGCCAGGTCGACGACACCCCTCCACTTT. Protein: CASSIARSTTPLHF.

The chain carries TRBV5-1 and TRBJ1-2, with 7 positions matching TRBD1. V was clipped by 5 bases and J by 5 bases; unmatched bases: 9. The CDR3 contains 14 residues. Germline V gene sequence: CDR1 SGHRS, CDR2 YFSETQ. CDR3: CASRPGTADYGYTF. The CDR3 coding sequence is TGCGCCAGCAGACCAGGGACAGCGGATTATGGCTACACCTTC. The full variable domain, in which reference TRBV5-1 and TRBJ1-2 provide the parts outside the CDR3, is KAGVTQTPRYLIKTRGQQVTLSCSPISGHRSVSWYQQTPGQGLQFLFEYFSETQRNKGNFPGRFSGRQFSNSRSEMNVSTLELGDSALYLCASRPGTADYGYTFGSGTRLTVV.

The chain employs TRBV7-9 and TRBJ1-1; D gene unclear. V dropped 3 bases and J dropped 6 bases, with 14 bases sitting between them. This CDR3 has 14 residues. CDR1 and CDR2 (germline): SEHNR, FQNEAQ (reference sequence). The CDR3 nucleotides are TGTGCCAGCAGCTTGGGCAGGTTGGAGGCTGAAGCTTTCTTT. Protein sequence: CASSLGRLEAEAFF.

The V and J genes are TRBV2 and TRBJ2-3, with D unresolved. Trimming pared 7 bases from V and 5 bases from J, leaving 13 bases between. Germline V gene lookup returns CDR1 SNHLY and CDR2 FYNNEI. This CDR3 spans 13 amino acids. This CDR3 reads CASTLAPVDTQYF. The CDR3 DNA reads TGTGCCAGCACCCTTGCGCCGGTAGATACGCAGTATTTT.

This chain joins TRBV5-1 and TRBJ1-1, with a weak D call TRBD1 (5 bases). The CDR3 sequence is 15 residues long. The V and J ends lost 4 bases and 4 bases respectively, with 17 bases between them. Germline V CDR1 and CDR2: SGHRS, YFSETQ. DNA of the CDR3: TGCGCCAGCAGCGAAGGCAGGGACGGAGCCACTGAAGCTTTCTTT. It encodes CASSEGRDGATEAFF.

This clonotype was detected ten times or more. The chain recombines TRBV7-3 with TRBJ1-1, with TRBD1 as a possible D gene (6 bases). The CDR3 length is 13 residues. Germline V gives CDR1 SGHTA, CDR2 FQGTGA. V shed 4 bases and J shed 7 bases, with 13 bases lying between them. Written as DNA, the CDR3 is TGTGCCAGCAGCTATGGATCAGGGGTTGAAGCTTTCTTT. It specifies CASSYGSGVEAFF.